A selection of T cell receptor beta chains follows, all from one sample in a study of response to subunit inactivated influenza vaccine. In TCRdb, the RT-PCR reads were re-called with MiXCR into one record per CDR3 protein. This table has a few hundred thousand distinct CDR3 sequences, roughly 12% appearing once. These records were also assigned to another study, of T cells expressing NK-cell markers.

This specimen was PBMCs from blood, taken on the day of vaccination. The receptor source for this set is a man aged 50 to 59 who received an inactivated influenza vaccine. Each CDR3 is given with its conserved first and last residue. Fields, in order: D gene, clone size, J gene, V gene, CDR3 DNA, CDR3 protein. D genes are given only for firm matches. Only some rows state a clone size, as once, few, many or a class for expanded clones.

>TRBD2|-|TRBJ2-7|TRBV5-1
TGCGCCAGCAGCACTAGCGGGAGGGCCCACGAGCAGTACTTC
CASSTSGRAHEQYF
>-|few|TRBJ2-5|TRBV6-2/TRBV6-3
TGTGCCAGCAGTTCTCCCCGCGACAGGTACCAAGAGACCCAGTACTTC
CASSSPRDRYQETQYF
>-|few|TRBJ2-7|TRBV10-3
TGTGCCATCAGCGGTTCAGGGAGCGACTACGAGCAGTACTTC
CAISGSGSDYEQYF
>-|few|TRBJ2-7|TRBV27
TGTGCCAGCAGTGCCCTCGCGGCAGGACCCTACGAGCAGTACTTC
CASSALAAGPYEQYF
>-|-|TRBJ2-3|TRBV20-1
TGCAGTGCTACAGTAAGCGGGTTGACAGATACGCAGTATTTT
CSATVSGLTDTQYF
>-|few|TRBJ1-6|TRBV28
TGTGCCAGCAGTTCTCTGGCAGGCGTTCTGTTCAGGGGTACCCTCCACTTT
CASSSLAGVLFRGTLHF
>-|-|TRBJ1-3|TRBV10-3
TGTGCCATCGGGCGGGTCTCGTCTGGAAACACCATATATTTT
CAIGRVSSGNTIYF
>-|few|TRBJ2-7|TRBV29-1
TGCAGCGTTGAAGGGACAGTTCGGGGCAGGGGGCAGTACTTC
CSVEGTVRGRGQYF
>TRBD2|few|TRBJ2-2|TRBV5-1
TGCGCCAGCAGAAGCGGGAGGGAATTCACCGGGGAGCTGTTTTTT
CASRSGREFTGELFF
>-|many|TRBJ2-7|TRBV20-1
TGCAGTGCGAGGGACCCCCGGTACGAGCAGTACTTC
CSARDPRYEQYF
>TRBD2|many|TRBJ2-7|TRBV5-1
TGCGCCAGCAGCTGGGAGACTAGCGGACCAACCTACGAGCAGTACTTC
CASSWETSGPTYEQYF
>-|-|TRBJ2-3|TRBV6-2/TRBV6-3
TGTGCCAGCAGTTACCTCCCCAGGGCGGGGAGGTATTTT
CASSYLPRAGRYF
>-|few|TRBJ2-1|TRBV5-1
TGCGCCAGCAGCCCCCAGTGGGGGGACTACAATGAGCAGTTCTTC
CASSPQWGDYNEQFF
>-|-|TRBJ2-7|TRBV5-1
TGCGCCAGCAGCTTGGGATCTCCAGGGAACGACGAGCAGTACTTC
CASSLGSPGNDEQYF
>-|few|TRBJ2-1|TRBV18
TGTGCCAGCTCACCTTCATTCCGGGATAACAATGAGCAGTTCTTC
CASSPSFRDNNEQFF
>TRBD2|few|TRBJ2-7|TRBV20-1
TGCAGTGCTCCCCGGACTAGCGGTCCCTACGAGCAGTACTTC
CSAPRTSGPYEQYF
>-|-|TRBJ2-7|TRBV21-1
TGTGCCAGCAGCAAAGCCGCCCGGGACGGATCCTACGAGCAGTACTTC
CASSKAARDGSYEQYF
>-|-|TRBJ2-1|TRBV7-9
TGTGCCAGCAGCCCGACCCTCTCCTACAATGAGCAGTTCTTC
CASSPTLSYNEQFF
>TRBD2|-|TRBJ2-2|TRBV3-1
TGTGCCAGCAGTCCCTTTAGTTTACTAGCGGGAGGACCGAACACCGGGGAGCTGTTTTTT
CASSPFSLLAGGPNTGELFF
>-|many|TRBJ2-1|TRBV5-1
TGCGCCAGCAGCTTGGACGCTGGAAACTACAATGAGCAGTTCTTC
CASSLDAGNYNEQFF
>-|-|TRBJ2-1|TRBV12-3/TRBV12-4
TGTGCCAGCAGCCTTAACAGGGGACTCTACTACAATGAGCAGTTCTTC
CASSLNRGLYYNEQFF